This T cell receptor (beta chain) derives from a study of cytotoxic CD8 clonotypes in ibrutinib-treated CLL. Repertoires were generated with immunoSEQ multiplex PCR, while TCRdb's copy carries only in-frame clones and drops some. The sample records about 130,000 clones, about 70% being singletons. The CDR3 length is 15 residues. Trimming shortened V by 10 bases and J by 1 base, and 17 bases separated the two germline ends. CDR1 is SNHLY and CDR2 is FYNNEI in the germline V gene. The sequencing used PBMCs, collected after 24 months of ibrutinib treatment. The genes are TRBV2 and TRBJ2-4; no reliable D call. This receptor was taken from a human donor with chronic lymphocytic leukemia. For the CDR3, the DNA is TGTGCCACCTCGGACCCGGTCGGGGCCAAAAACATTCAGTACTTC. Protein: CATSDPVGAKNIQYF.